This T cell receptor (beta chain) comes out of a study of T cells in Graves' hyperthyroidism and ophthalmopathy. Across the whole study: Peripheral blood specimens were obtained at initial diagnosis, prior to any treatment.

Germline values: CDR1 LNHDA, CDR2 SQIVND (reference sequence). The CDR3 spans 15 residues. Losses at the gene ends were 3 bases for V and 8 bases for J; bases not matched to a gene: 8. With respect to this clonotype: Antigen specificity is unknown.

TCR beta CDR3 region amplification was performed from RNA transcripts. The HTBI set primed first-round TCR CDR3 RT-PCR. TCRdb fed the multiplex PCR reads into MiXCR, producing one record per CDR3 protein. The sample has 300,000 to 400,000 distinct CDR3 sequences; roughly 18% are singletons. General observations from the study: Most expanded thyroid clonotypes above 0.001 also appeared in blood.

The receptor was derived from a man aged 18 to 29 with Graves' ophthalmopathy. The chain uses TRBV19 and TRBJ2-1, with 9 bases matching TRBD1. The sample was blood. The DNA of the CDR3 is TGTGCCAGTAGTATTCAAAGGGGACAGGGCTATGAGCAGTTCTTC. Translating it yields CASSIQRGQGYEQFF.